This T cell receptor (beta chain) is drawn from a study of blood T cell repertoires in COVID-19. Trimming removed 1 base at V and 7 bases at J, with 16 bases between. CDR1 is SGHNT, CDR2 YENEEA, per germline. The CDR3 runs 16 residues. Sequencing was performed with immunoSEQ multiplex PCR; in TCRdb, only in-frame clones are kept and a portion is missing. The table has about 180,000 clones, 70% to 90% seen once; the top ten hold 3.5% to 5%. The source of this sequence is a woman between 25 and 40 years old with acute or convalescent COVID-19. The genes are TRBV11-3 and TRBJ2-2; maybe TRBD2 (5 bases). The sample taken for sequencing was peripheral blood. This CDR3 reads CASSLAEAPRSGELFF. The CDR3 nucleotides are TGTGCCAGCAGCTTAGCGGAGGCTCCTCGAAGCGGGGAGCTGTTTTTT.